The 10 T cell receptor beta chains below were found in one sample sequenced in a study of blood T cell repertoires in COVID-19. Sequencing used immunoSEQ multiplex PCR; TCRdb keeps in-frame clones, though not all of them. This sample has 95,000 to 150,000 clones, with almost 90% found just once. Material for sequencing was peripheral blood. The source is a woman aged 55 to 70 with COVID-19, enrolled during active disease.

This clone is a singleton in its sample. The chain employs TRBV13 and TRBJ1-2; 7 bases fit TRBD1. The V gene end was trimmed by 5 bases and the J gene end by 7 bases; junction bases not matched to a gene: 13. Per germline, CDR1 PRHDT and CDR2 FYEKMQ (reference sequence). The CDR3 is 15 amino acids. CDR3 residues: CASSPFDRDGPGYTF. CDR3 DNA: TGTGCCAGCAGCCCTTTCGACAGGGACGGGCCTGGCTACACCTTC.

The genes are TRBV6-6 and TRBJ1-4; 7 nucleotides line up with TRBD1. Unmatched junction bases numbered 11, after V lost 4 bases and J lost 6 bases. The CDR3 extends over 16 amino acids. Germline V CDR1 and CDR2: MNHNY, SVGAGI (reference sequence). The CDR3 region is CASSSPKQGSHEKLFF. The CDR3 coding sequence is TGTGCCAGCAGTTCCCCCAAACAGGGGAGTCATGAAAAACTGTTTTTT.

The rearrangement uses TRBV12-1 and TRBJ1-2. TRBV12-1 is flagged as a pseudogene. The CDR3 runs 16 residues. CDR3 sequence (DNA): TGTGCCAGCCGCCAGGGACGGCGGGACCCTGACTATGGCTACACCTTC. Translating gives CASRQGRRDPDYGYTF.

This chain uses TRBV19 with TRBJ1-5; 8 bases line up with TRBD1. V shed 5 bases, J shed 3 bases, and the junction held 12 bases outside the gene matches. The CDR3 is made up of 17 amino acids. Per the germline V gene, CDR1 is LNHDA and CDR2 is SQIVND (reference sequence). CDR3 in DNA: TGTGCCAGTAGTCATCCGCCGGGACAGGCGGACAATCAGCCCCAGCATTTT. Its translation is CASSHPPGQADNQPQHF.

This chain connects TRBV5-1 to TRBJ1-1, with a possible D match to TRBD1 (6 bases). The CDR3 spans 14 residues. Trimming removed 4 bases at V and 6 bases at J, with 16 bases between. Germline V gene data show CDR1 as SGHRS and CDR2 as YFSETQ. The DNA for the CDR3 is TGCGCCAGCAGCCCCGAGGCAGGGGCGGCTGAAGCTTTCTTT. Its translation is CASSPEAGAAEAFF.

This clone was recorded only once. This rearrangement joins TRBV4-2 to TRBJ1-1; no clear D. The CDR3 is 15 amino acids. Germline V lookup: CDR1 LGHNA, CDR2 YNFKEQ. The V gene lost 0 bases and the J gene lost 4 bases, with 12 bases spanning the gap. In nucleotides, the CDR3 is TGTGCCAGCAGCCAAGATCGGGTAACGGGCACTGAAGCTTTCTTT. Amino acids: CASSQDRVTGTEAFF.

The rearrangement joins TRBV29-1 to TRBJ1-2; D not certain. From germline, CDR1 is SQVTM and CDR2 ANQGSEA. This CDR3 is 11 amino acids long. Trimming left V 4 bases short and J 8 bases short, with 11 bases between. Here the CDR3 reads CSVGGSGGYTF. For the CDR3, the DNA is TGCAGCGTTGGAGGGAGCGGGGGCTACACCTTC.

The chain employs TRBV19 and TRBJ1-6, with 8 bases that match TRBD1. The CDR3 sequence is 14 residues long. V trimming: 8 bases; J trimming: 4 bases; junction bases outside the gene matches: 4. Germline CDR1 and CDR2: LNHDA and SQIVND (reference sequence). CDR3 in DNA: TGTGCCAGTGGATGGACAGGGTATAATTCACCCCTCCACTTT. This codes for CASGWTGYNSPLHF.

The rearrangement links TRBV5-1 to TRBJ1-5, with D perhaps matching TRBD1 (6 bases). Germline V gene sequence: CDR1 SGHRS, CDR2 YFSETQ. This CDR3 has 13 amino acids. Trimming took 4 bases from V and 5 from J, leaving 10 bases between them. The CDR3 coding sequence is TGCGCCAGCAGCATGGACAGATATCAGCCCCAGCATTTT. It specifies CASSMDRYQPQHF.

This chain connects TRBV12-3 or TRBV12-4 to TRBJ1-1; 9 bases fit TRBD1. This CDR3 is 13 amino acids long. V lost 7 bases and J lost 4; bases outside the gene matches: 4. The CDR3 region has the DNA TGTGCCAGCACCCAGGACAGGGGCACTGAAGCTTTCTTT. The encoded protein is CASTQDRGTEAFF.